These 18 T cell receptor beta chains originate from one sample sequenced in a study of CD8+CD57+ T cells in acquired aplastic anemia. TCR beta VDJ combinations and CDR3 sequences were profiled from genomic DNA. TCRdb fed the reads into MiXCR, producing one record per CDR3 protein. The table has 150,000 to 200,000 distinct CDR3 sequences, under 50% seen once; the top ten hold about 1.8%. Those patients picked for sequencing had displayed CD8+CD57+ cell expansion on flow cytometry. The source material was sorted CD4+, CD8+, or CD8+CD57+ T cells (not recorded which) from PBMCs. All receptors come from a human donor with aplastic anemia.

The J gene is TRBJ1-2, the V gene TRBV19; no definite D call. The CDR3 length is 14 residues. Germline V gene sequence: CDR1 LNHDA, CDR2 SQIVND (reference sequence). With 4 bases removed from V and 3 bases from J, the gap between germline ends came to 12 bases. In nucleotides, the CDR3 is TGTGCCAGTAGTACGGGCAGCCGCTACTATGGCTACACCTTC. Protein sequence: CASSTGSRYYGYTF.

V is TRBV11-1 and J is TRBJ1-2; TRBD1 might be the D (5 bases). V was pared by 2 bases and J by 8 bases, with 12 bases between. Germline CDR1 is SGHAT and CDR2 is FQDESV (reference sequence). The CDR3 has 13 amino acids. The CDR3 region is CASSLQGRTGYTF. CDR3 nucleotide sequence: TGTGCCAGCAGCTTACAGGGCAGGACGGGCTACACCTTC. The full variable domain, in which reference TRBV11-1 and TRBJ1-2 provide the parts outside the CDR3, is EAEVAQSPRYKITEKSQAVAFWCDPISGHATLYWYRQILGQGPELLVQFQDESVVDDSQLPKDRFSAERLKGVDSTLKIQPAELGDSAMYLCASSLQGRTGYTFGSGTRLTVV.

With respect to this clonotype: This CDR3 fails to terminate in the conserved phenylalanine or tryptophan, so it likely reflects a read error. This sequence joins TRBV5-1 and TRBJ2-7; D is perhaps TRBD2 (7 bases). The CDR3 sequence is 15 residues long. Germline-derived CDR1 and CDR2 are SGHRS and YFSETQ. Trimming pared 2 bases from V and 7 bases from J, leaving 19 bases between. Written as DNA, the CDR3 is TGCGCCAGCAGCTTTGGGGGGGCCGAGGACTATGAGCAGTACCTC. It yields the protein CASSFGGAEDYEQYL.

The sample holds many counts of this clonotype. The V gene is TRBV7-2, the J gene TRBJ2-5; TRBD2 aligns across 7 bases. V dropped 3 bases and J dropped 5; count of bases not matched to a gene: 9. The CDR3 totals 15 residues. Germline-derived CDR1 and CDR2 are SGHTA and FQGNSA. For the CDR3, the DNA is TGTGCCAGCAGCTTCGGGGCTAGCGGTAGGGAGACCCAGTACTTC. Translated: CASSFGASGRETQYF.

This clonotype was seen many times. The chain has TRBV5-6 and TRBJ1-4; the D is unclear. Germline CDR1 SGHDT, CDR2 YYEEEE. V was cut by 7 bases and J by 6 bases, with 10 bases left in between. The CDR3 length is 12 residues. The CDR3 coding sequence is TGTGCCAGCGGAAAGGTGGATGAAAAACTGTTTTTT. Its protein is CASGKVDEKLFF.

This chain connects TRBV7-3 to TRBJ2-1; 7 nucleotides agree with TRBD1. Germline CDR1 and CDR2: SGHTA and FQGTGA. Germline trimming cut 5 bases from V and 0 bases from J; bases unmatched to any gene: 7. This CDR3 spans 16 amino acids. CDR3 bases: TGTGCCAGCAGCCTCGACAGGGACAGCTCCTACAATGAGCAGTTCTTC. The encoded protein is CASSLDRDSSYNEQFF.

The rearrangement joins TRBV7-9 to TRBJ2-5; D may be TRBD1 or TRBD2 (5 bases each). The germline V and J ends were trimmed by 6 bases and 5 bases, with 16 bases remaining between them. Germline lookup yields CDR1 SEHNR and CDR2 FQNEAQ (reference sequence). The CDR3 covers 14 residues. Here the CDR3 reads CASRGPGSGETQYF. CDR3 in DNA: TGTGCCAGCAGGGGACCCGGATCGGGGGAGACCCAGTACTTC. The entire variable domain, with the rest obtained from reference TRBV7-9 and TRBJ2-5, is as follows: DTGVSQNPRHKITKRGQNVTFRCDPISEHNRLYWYRQTLGQGPEFLTYFQNEAQLEKSRLLSDRFSAERPKGSFSTLEIQRTEQGDSAMYLCASRGPGSGETQYFGPGTRLLVL.

The CDR3 reads CATSGQGTEAFF. The CDR3 DNA reads TGTGCCACCAGTGGCCAGGGTACTGAAGCTTTCTTT. This chain links TRBV24-1 with TRBJ1-1, with a tentative D call TRBD1 (5 bases). V shed 5 bases and J shed 5 bases, with 8 bases lying between them. Germline loops: CDR1 KGHDR, CDR2 SFDVKD. The CDR3 spans 12 residues.

Only a few counts were recorded for this clonotype. This rearrangement joins TRBV28 to TRBJ2-6; the match to TRBD1 covers 7 bases. The CDR3 length is 15 residues. With 5 bases clipped from V and 4 bases from J, the junction kept 5 bases outside the gene matches. Germline values: CDR1 MDHEN, CDR2 SYDVKM. The DNA of the CDR3 is TGTGCCAGCAGTCCAGGGGGTTCAGGGGCCAACGTCCTGACTTTC. It encodes CASSPGGSGANVLTF.

The chain carries TRBV5-6 and TRBJ2-7; the match to TRBD1 covers 9 bases. The CDR3 is 13 residues long. Germline CDR1 and CDR2: SGHDT and YYEEEE. Losses at the gene ends were 1 base for V and 5 bases for J; bases not matched to a gene: 1. The CDR3 coding sequence is TGTGCCAGCAGCTTGCGGACAGGGGACGAGCAGTACTTC. It yields the protein CASSLRTGDEQYF.

The chain has TRBV2 and TRBJ2-7; unclear D gene. This CDR3 contains 15 residues. The germline CDR1 and CDR2 sequences are SNHLY and FYNNEI. V shed 1 base and J shed 0 bases, with 10 bases lying between them. The CDR3 DNA reads TGTGCCAGCAGTGAAGGGGTTCTAAGCTCCTACGAGCAGTACTTC. Protein product: CASSEGVLSSYEQYF.

The rearrangement uses TRBV7-2 and TRBJ2-7; D is possibly TRBD1 or TRBD2 (5 bases each). Germline-derived CDR1 and CDR2 are SGHTA and FQGNSA. The CDR3 has 14 amino acids. Trimming stripped 1 base from V and 6 bases from J, with 13 bases between. The CDR3 DNA follows: TGTGCCAGCAGCTTAGTGCCAGGGACCTGCGAGCAGTACTTC. Translating gives CASSLVPGTCEQYF.

The rearrangement links TRBV29-1 to TRBJ1-1; D is uncertain. Trimming took 6 bases from V and 1 from J, leaving 9 bases between them. The CDR3 has 12 residues. Germline loops: CDR1 SQVTM, CDR2 ANQGSEA. CDR3 DNA: TGCAGCGTAGACTCAGGGAACACTGAAGCTTTCTTT. Amino acid sequence: CSVDSGNTEAFF.

There are many counts of this clonotype. The V and J genes are TRBV2 and TRBJ1-1, with a possible D match to TRBD1 (6 bases). CDR3 length: 16 amino acids. V lost 4 bases to trimming and J lost 2 bases, with 17 bases between them. Germline CDR1 and CDR2: SNHLY and FYNNEI. CDR3: CASSVRRQGQNTEAFF. The CDR3 nucleotides read TGTGCCAGCAGTGTAAGAAGGCAGGGACAAAACACTGAAGCTTTCTTT.

This rearrangement joins TRBV7-6 to TRBJ2-2; TRBD2 aligns across 7 bases. In germline, CDR1 is SGHVS, CDR2 FNYEAQ. V shed 5 bases and J 4 bases; nucleotides not matched to a gene: 16. The CDR3 spans 18 residues. CDR3 sequence reads: CASSDSSGNRQGTGELFF. CDR3 DNA sequence: TGTGCCAGCAGCGACAGCAGCGGGAACCGCCAGGGCACCGGGGAGCTGTTTTTT.

This rearrangement joins TRBV9 to TRBJ2-2; D ambiguous. Germline loops: CDR1 SGDLS, CDR2 YYNGEE. The length of the CDR3 is 13 residues. Between the trimmed V and J ends, which lost 0 bases and 4 bases, there was a span of 4 bases. In DNA form, the CDR3 reads TGTGCCAGCAGCGTAGTAGGCACCGGGGAGCTGTTTTTT. This encodes CASSVVGTGELFF.

On this clonotype: One end of the junction fails to match germline, which may point to a read error. The chain is built from TRBV5-5 and TRBJ2-2, with 9 bases that match TRBD1. CDR3 size: 15 residues. Germline values: CDR1 SGHKS, CDR2 YYEKEE (reference sequence). Here the CDR3 reads CASSYGQGWTGGLFF. DNA of the CDR3: TGTGCCAGCAGCTACGGACAGGGGTGGACCGGGGGGCTGTTTTTC.

This chain connects TRBV24-1 to TRBJ1-2; a weak D match, TRBD1 (6 bases). V shed 9 bases and J shed 4 bases, with 14 bases lying between them. The CDR3 loop spans 13 amino acids. Germline assignment: CDR1 KGHDR and CDR2 SFDVKD. The CDR3 DNA follows: TGTGCCACCCTAGGGGGGGGGCCCTATGGCTACACCTTC. Its protein product is CATLGGGPYGYTF.